These T cell receptor beta chains were read from a single sample in a study of blood T cells in healthy people across ages. MiXCR, applied by TCRdb to the 5' RACE reads, yields one record per CDR3 protein. The data hold approximately 830,000 distinct CDR3 sequences, with around 68% observed a single time. Material for sequencing was blood. The receptor source for this set is a man aged 30 to 39 in good health. Both conserved end residues are part of each CDR3. D genes are given only for firm matches. Not every row has a clone size; where given, it reads once, few, many or a size class.

abundance: NA; v_gene: TRBV6-2/TRBV6-3; d_gene: NA; j_gene: TRBJ1-6; CDR3aa: CASSYSRQPNSPLHF; CDR3nt: TGTGCCAGCAGTTACTCTCGACAGCCTAATTCACCCCTCCACTTT
abundance: NA; v_gene: TRBV27; d_gene: NA; j_gene: TRBJ1-6; CDR3aa: CASSLSRSSYNSPLHF; CDR3nt: TGTGCCAGCAGTTTATCGCGGTCCTCCTATAATTCACCCCTCCACTTT
abundance: NA; v_gene: TRBV15; d_gene: TRBD2; j_gene: TRBJ2-1; CDR3aa: CATSRVPSGGAPYNEQFF; CDR3nt: TGTGCCACCAGCAGAGTGCCTAGCGGGGGGGCCCCCTACAATGAGCAGTTCTTC
abundance: NA; v_gene: TRBV6-5; d_gene: TRBD2; j_gene: TRBJ2-1; CDR3aa: CASKLRGGGLDEQFF; CDR3nt: TGTGCCAGCAAGCTGCGTGGCGGGGGGCTCGATGAGCAGTTCTTC
abundance: NA; v_gene: TRBV5-1; d_gene: TRBD1; j_gene: TRBJ2-1; CDR3aa: CASSPQGAGIYNEQFF; CDR3nt: TGTGCCAGCAGCCCACAGGGGGCCGGGATCTACAATGAGCAGTTCTTC
abundance: NA; v_gene: TRBV29-1; d_gene: NA; j_gene: TRBJ1-4; CDR3aa: CSVDLSQEKLFF; CDR3nt: TGCAGCGTTGACCTCTCCCAGGAAAAACTGTTTTTT
abundance: NA; v_gene: TRBV20-1; d_gene: NA; j_gene: TRBJ1-2; CDR3aa: CSAKDGGQRDYGYTF; CDR3nt: TGCAGTGCTAAGGACGGAGGACAAAGAGACTATGGCTACACCTTC
abundance: few; v_gene: TRBV20-1; d_gene: TRBD1; j_gene: TRBJ2-5; CDR3aa: CSSLDRGLRETQYF; CDR3nt: TGCAGCTCCCTGGACAGGGGGCTTCGAGAGACCCAGTACTTC
abundance: NA; v_gene: TRBV12-5; d_gene: NA; j_gene: TRBJ2-7; CDR3aa: CASGLGGDEQYF; CDR3nt: TGTGCTAGTGGTTTGGGTGGCGATGAGCAGTACTTC
abundance: few; v_gene: TRBV20-1; d_gene: TRBD2; j_gene: TRBJ2-5; CDR3aa: CSASPGLAVAYQETQYF; CDR3nt: TGCAGTGCTAGTCCGGGACTAGCGGTGGCTTACCAAGAGACCCAGTACTTC
abundance: once; v_gene: TRBV6-5; d_gene: NA; j_gene: TRBJ2-3; CDR3aa: CASSHNSGRWTDTQYF; CDR3nt: TGTGCCAGCAGTCACAACTCGGGACGGTGGACAGATACGCAGTATTTT
abundance: NA; v_gene: TRBV6-6; d_gene: TRBD1; j_gene: TRBJ2-1; CDR3aa: CASSQETGSVQFF; CDR3nt: TGTGCCAGCAGCCAAGAGACAGGGTCAGTGCAGTTCTTC
abundance: NA; v_gene: TRBV27; d_gene: NA; j_gene: TRBJ1-5; CDR3aa: CASSPGVGKPQHF; CDR3nt: TGTGCCAGCAGCCCAGGGGTTGGAAAGCCCCAGCATTTT
abundance: NA; v_gene: TRBV5-6; d_gene: NA; j_gene: TRBJ1-2; CDR3aa: CASSLETRPKGYTF; CDR3nt: TGTGCCAGCAGCTTGGAAACGAGACCTAAGGGCTACACCTTC
abundance: NA; v_gene: TRBV5-5; d_gene: NA; j_gene: TRBJ2-3; CDR3aa: CASSLEVSDTQYF; CDR3nt: TGTGCCAGCAGCTTGGAGGTCTCAGATACGCAGTATTTT
abundance: few; v_gene: TRBV7-9; d_gene: NA; j_gene: TRBJ1-2; CDR3aa: CASSLVRDGYTF; CDR3nt: TGTGCCAGCAGCTTAGTGAGGGACGGCTACACCTTC
abundance: few; v_gene: TRBV7-9; d_gene: TRBD1; j_gene: TRBJ2-5; CDR3aa: CASSPDRGRGETQYF; CDR3nt: TGTGCCAGCAGCCCTGACAGGGGGCGCGGAGAGACCCAGTACTTC
abundance: few; v_gene: TRBV24-1; d_gene: TRBD1; j_gene: TRBJ2-4; CDR3aa: CATSEDRDSKNIQYF; CDR3nt: TGTGCCACCAGTGAAGACAGGGATTCCAAAAACATTCAGTACTTC
abundance: NA; v_gene: TRBV20-1; d_gene: NA; j_gene: TRBJ2-4; CDR3aa: CSARIGFEGIQYF; CDR3nt: TGCAGTGCTAGAATAGGTTTCGAAGGCATTCAGTACTTC
abundance: NA; v_gene: TRBV7-3; d_gene: TRBD1; j_gene: TRBJ2-1; CDR3aa: CASSLKTGSRDEQFF; CDR3nt: TGTGCCAGCAGCCTAAAGACAGGGTCAAGGGATGAGCAGTTCTTC
abundance: few; v_gene: TRBV4-2; d_gene: NA; j_gene: TRBJ2-1; CDR3aa: CASSREGASYNEQFF; CDR3nt: TGTGCCAGCAGCCGGGAGGGGGCCTCCTACAATGAGCAGTTCTTC
abundance: NA; v_gene: TRBV7-9; d_gene: NA; j_gene: TRBJ2-4; CDR3aa: CASSAGHTSGVFIDMQYF; CDR3nt: TGTGCCAGCAGCGCGGGACATACCAGCGGGGTATTCATAGATATGCAGTACTTC
abundance: NA; v_gene: TRBV6-1; d_gene: TRBD2; j_gene: TRBJ2-7; CDR3aa: CASNPGREESYEQYF; CDR3nt: TGTGCCAGCAACCCCGGGAGGGAAGAATCCTACGAGCAGTACTTC
abundance: NA; v_gene: TRBV5-1; d_gene: NA; j_gene: TRBJ2-3; CDR3aa: CASSSVGDTSTDTQYF; CDR3nt: TGCGCCAGCAGCTCGGTCGGGGACACTAGCACAGATACGCAGTATTTT
abundance: few; v_gene: TRBV2; d_gene: TRBD1; j_gene: TRBJ2-1; CDR3aa: CASRTGTGHNEQFF; CDR3nt: TGTGCCAGCAGGACCGGGACAGGGCACAATGAGCAGTTCTTC
abundance: NA; v_gene: TRBV12-3/TRBV12-4; d_gene: NA; j_gene: TRBJ2-3; CDR3aa: CASSLYGVYSSTDTQYF; CDR3nt: TGTGCCAGCAGTTTATACGGCGTATATTCTAGCACAGATACGCAGTATTTT
abundance: NA; v_gene: TRBV9; d_gene: NA; j_gene: TRBJ2-1; CDR3aa: CASSDWDSDGEQFF; CDR3nt: TGTGCCAGCAGCGACTGGGACTCGGACGGTGAGCAGTTCTTC
abundance: NA; v_gene: TRBV28; d_gene: NA; j_gene: TRBJ1-5; CDR3aa: CASSQLGHSNQPQHF; CDR3nt: TGTGCCAGCAGTCAACTCGGACATAGCAATCAGCCCCAGCATTTT